Following are 9 T cell receptor beta chains from one sample sequenced in a study of control samples from healthy donors and cancer patients. TCRdb's table, derived via immunoSEQ multiplex PCR, lists solely in-frame clones and lacks some. The sample lists roughly 150,000 clones; over 85% were seen once. The specimen was blood. The receptors here all came from a man aged 50 to 60 in good health.

The V gene is TRBV3-1 (or the pseudogene TRBV3-2), the J gene TRBJ2-7, with 14 bases fitting TRBD2. The CDR3 is 16 amino acids. The ends lost 1 base at V and 4 bases at J; junction bases unmatched: 3. From germline, CDR1 is LGHDT and CDR2 YNNKEL (reference sequence). CDR3 DNA: TGTGCCAGCAGCCAAGGGACTAGCGGGAGGATTTACGAGCAGTACTTC. Its translation is CASSQGTSGRIYEQYF.

The chain is built from TRBV6-2 or TRBV6-3 and TRBJ2-1, with 9 bases aligning to TRBD1. Germline CDR1 is MNHEY and CDR2 is SVGEGT. V shed 5 bases and J 2 bases; nucleotides not matched to a gene: 4. The CDR3 is 15 residues long. CDR3 residues: CASSPNRGPYNEQFF. The CDR3 nucleotides read TGTGCCAGCAGTCCCAACAGGGGGCCCTACAATGAGCAGTTCTTC.

This clone was recorded only once. V is TRBV5-5 and J is TRBJ2-7; D is perhaps TRBD2 (6 bases). Germline CDR1 reads SGHKS; CDR2 reads YYEKEE (reference sequence). V shed 4 bases and J shed 3 bases, with 17 bases lying between them. There are 15 residues in the CDR3. The CDR3, as DNA: TGTGCCAGCAGCGGGGGACCGGGGGTGGGCTACGAGCAGTACTTC. This encodes CASSGGPGVGYEQYF.

This chain connects TRBV28 to TRBJ1-6; D perhaps matches TRBD1 (5 bases). CDR1 is MDHEN, CDR2 SYDVKM, per germline. CDR3 length: 15 residues. The ends were cut back, 7 bases at V and 2 bases at J, with 12 bases in the middle. CDR3 DNA: TGTGCCAGCACAGCGAGACAGCCCTATAATTCACCCCTCCACTTT. Protein: CASTARQPYNSPLHF.

The rearrangement joins TRBV7-9 to TRBJ2-1; no definite D call. Germline V gene sequence: CDR1 SEHNR, CDR2 FQNEAQ (reference sequence). V lost 4 bases and J 6 bases, leaving 22 bases between the germline ends. This CDR3 has 17 amino acids. DNA for the CDR3: TGTGCCAGCAGCTCCCGACCCTCGGCAGGCGGTCGCAATGAGCAGTTCTTC. Its translation is CASSSRPSAGGRNEQFF.

The chain combines TRBV28 with TRBJ2-7; TRBD2 matches at 7 bases. CDR3 length: 14 amino acids. Germline V gene lookup returns CDR1 MDHEN and CDR2 SYDVKM. Trimming at V came to 5 bases and at J to 2 bases, leaving 6 bases not matched to a gene. The CDR3 DNA is TGTGCCAGCAGTGCGGCACTAGCGACCTACGAGCAGTACTTC. Translated: CASSAALATYEQYF.

This chain links TRBV7-9 with TRBJ1-4; 9 positions match TRBD1. Losses at the gene ends were 5 bases for V and 7 bases for J; bases not matched to a gene: 5. The length of the CDR3 is 14 residues. Germline values: CDR1 SEHNR, CDR2 FQNEAQ (reference sequence). The CDR3 spells CASSPGQGREKLFF. In DNA form, the CDR3 reads TGTGCCAGCAGCCCGGGACAGGGCCGTGAAAAACTGTTTTTT.

The chain recombines TRBV20-1 with TRBJ1-3; D is uncertain. The germline CDR1 and CDR2 sequences are DFQATT and SNEGSKA (reference sequence). There are 11 residues in the CDR3. Trimming removed 0 bases from V and 7 bases from J, with 4 bases in between. The CDR3 coding sequence is TGCAGTGCTAGAGATGGGAACACCATATATTTT. This gives the protein CSARDGNTIYF.

The genes are TRBV27 and TRBJ1-2, with D tentatively TRBD1 (5 bases). The V gene's germline CDR1 is MNHEY and CDR2 SMNVEV (reference sequence). V lost 4 bases, J lost 3 bases, and 9 bases lay in between. This CDR3 has 13 residues. The CDR3 DNA reads as TGTGCCAGCAGTTACAGGCTGGACTATGGCTACACCTTC. This encodes CASSYRLDYGYTF.